These 12 T cell receptor beta chains came from one sample sequenced in a study of OX40 agonist ivuxolimab in advanced cancers. The method was immunoSEQ multiplex PCR; TCRdb's version includes in-frame clones alone and lacks a portion of them. The repertoire holds more than 35,000 clones, with approximately 80% as singletons. This specimen consisted of CD4+ or CD8+ T cells sorted from blood, obtained in a trial of the OX40 agonist ivuxolimab. Receptors were obtained from an adult with an advanced solid tumor such as melanoma, head and neck, liver or kidney cancer.

This clone was counted between two and nine times. The chain uses TRBV15 and TRBJ2-7, with a weak D call TRBD1 (6 bases). The CDR3 extends over 14 amino acids. Germline loops: CDR1 LNHNV, CDR2 YYDKDF (reference sequence). V gave up 7 bases and J gave up 0 bases, with 13 bases separating them. The CDR3 spells CATKEPGDSYEQYF. In DNA, the CDR3 is TGTGCCACCAAGGAACCAGGGGACTCCTACGAGCAGTACTTC.

The chain has TRBV13 and TRBJ2-7; D remains ambiguous. Looked up from germline, CDR1 is PRHDT and CDR2 is FYEKMQ (reference sequence). V was cut by 2 bases and J by 2 bases, with 7 bases left in between. The CDR3 has 13 amino acids. The CDR3 bases are TGTGCCAGCAGCTTACCAGGTACCTACGAGCAGTACTTC. As protein: CASSLPGTYEQYF.

The V call is TRBV5-4, the J call TRBJ2-7; TRBD1 aligns across 8 bases. This CDR3 has 14 amino acids. V was pared by 3 bases and J by 5 bases, with 7 bases of the junction left unmatched. Germline assignment: CDR1 SGHNT and CDR2 YYREEE (reference sequence). CDR3 protein: CASSSPRQGNEQYF. For the CDR3, the DNA is TGTGCCAGCAGCTCGCCTCGACAGGGGAACGAGCAGTACTTC.

The chain couples TRBV15 to TRBJ2-5; 7 bases agree with TRBD1. Germline CDR1 reads LNHNV; CDR2 reads YYDKDF (reference sequence). Unmatched junction bases numbered 7, after V lost 2 bases and J lost 1 base. The CDR3 is 16 residues long. This chain's CDR3 is CATSRTVQGPQETQYF. Written as DNA, the CDR3 is TGTGCCACCAGCAGAACCGTACAGGGGCCCCAAGAGACCCAGTACTTC.

The CDR3 nucleotides are TGTGCCAGCAGCTCGAGAAGGTATACGTACCAAGAGACCCAGTACTTC. It is translated as CASSSRRYTYQETQYF. The chain joins TRBV7-2 to TRBJ2-5; D ambiguous. The CDR3 has 16 residues. Trimming left V 4 bases short and J 0 bases short, with 15 bases between. Per germline, CDR1 SGHTA and CDR2 FQGNSA.

This chain joins TRBV28 and TRBJ2-1; 7 bases are a match to TRBD2. This CDR3 has 13 amino acids. The germline gives CDR1 MDHEN, CDR2 SYDVKM. The junction had 2 bases not matched to a gene; V was cut back by 6 bases and J by 3 bases. In nucleotides, the CDR3 is TGTGCCAGCAGGGGGGGGGACTACAATGAGCAGTTCTTC. Translated: CASRGGDYNEQFF.

The chain uses TRBV7-8 and TRBJ1-5, with 7 bases matching TRBD1. CDR1 is SGHVS, CDR2 FQNEAQ, per germline. This CDR3 has 18 residues. The J segment lost 0 bases and the V segment lost 1 base, leaving 9 bases of the junction unmatched. DNA for the CDR3: TGTGCCAGCAGCTTAGTAGGGGGCAGGGGCGGTAGCAATCAGCCCCAGCATTTT. It translates to CASSLVGGRGGSNQPQHF.

The chain joins TRBV4-1 to TRBJ2-1; D is unresolved. This CDR3 is built from 12 residues. V lost 1 base to trimming and J lost 5 bases, with 3 bases between them. The germline V gene encodes CDR1 MGHRA and CDR2 YSYEKL. The CDR3: CASSQGHNEQFF. The CDR3 DNA is TGCGCCAGCAGCCAAGGGCACAATGAGCAGTTCTTC.

This clone was observed many times. The chain employs TRBV5-1 and TRBJ1-1; perhaps TRBD1 as D (6 bases). Germline V gives CDR1 SGHRS, CDR2 YFSETQ. The V end lost 4 bases, the J end lost 1 base, and 14 bases lay between the germline ends. The CDR3 loop spans 15 amino acids. CDR3 DNA: TGCGCCAGCAGCGGCCTGACAGGCGCGAACACTGAAGCTTTCTTT. It translates to CASSGLTGANTEAFF.

CDR3 sequence reads: CASSLRASTDTQYF. The CDR3 DNA follows: TGTGCCAGCAGTTTGAGGGCTAGCACAGATACGCAGTATTTT. This chain joins TRBV27 and TRBJ2-3, with D maybe TRBD2 (5 bases). This CDR3 has 14 amino acids. The V end lost 3 bases, the J end lost 0 bases, and 7 bases lay between the germline ends. The germline gives CDR1 MNHEY, CDR2 SMNVEV (reference sequence).

The genes are TRBV10-3 and TRBJ2-2, with D unresolved. Trimming took off 7 bases at V and 4 bases at J, with 7 bases between the two ends. The germline gives CDR1 ENHRY, CDR2 SYGVKD. This CDR3 has 12 amino acids. CDR3 bases: TGTGCCATCACTGACATCACCGGGGAGCTGTTTTTT. As protein: CAITDITGELFF.

The V call is TRBV7-9, the J call TRBJ1-2, with 8 positions matching TRBD1. J was trimmed by 6 bases and V by 4 bases; bases with no gene match: 7. Germline values: CDR1 SEHNR, CDR2 FQNEAQ (reference sequence). CDR3 size: 14 residues. For the CDR3, the DNA is TGTGCCAGCAGCTCCGACAGGGGCTACAATGGCTACACCTTC. Encoded protein: CASSSDRGYNGYTF.